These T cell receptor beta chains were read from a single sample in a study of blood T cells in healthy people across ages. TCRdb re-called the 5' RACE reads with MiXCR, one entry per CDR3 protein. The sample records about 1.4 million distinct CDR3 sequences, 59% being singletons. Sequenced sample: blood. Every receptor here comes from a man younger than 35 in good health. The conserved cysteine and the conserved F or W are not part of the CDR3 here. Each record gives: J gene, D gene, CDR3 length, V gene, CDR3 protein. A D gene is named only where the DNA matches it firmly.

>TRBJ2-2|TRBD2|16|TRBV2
ASSSRLAGGSNTGELF
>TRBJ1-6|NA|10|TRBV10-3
AISDSVELLH
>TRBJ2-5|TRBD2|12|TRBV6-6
ASSYATGGETQY
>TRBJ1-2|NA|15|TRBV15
ATSPRAGLDTYYGYT
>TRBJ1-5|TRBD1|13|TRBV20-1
SISGRAGGYQPQH
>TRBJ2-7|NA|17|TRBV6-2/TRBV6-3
ASVSRPRLFGGNSYEQY
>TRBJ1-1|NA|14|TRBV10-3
AIGRRAGTGPTEAF
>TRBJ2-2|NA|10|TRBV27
ASSPSVGELF
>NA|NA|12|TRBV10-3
ATNGGAGMETQY
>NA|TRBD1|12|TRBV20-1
SAKRTGGTYEQY
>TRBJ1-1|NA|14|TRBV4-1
ASSQEKGGKDTEAF
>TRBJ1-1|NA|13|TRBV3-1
ASSPGVDMDTEAF
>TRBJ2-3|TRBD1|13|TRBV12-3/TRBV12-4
ASRESTGGRDTQY
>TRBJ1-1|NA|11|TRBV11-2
ASSAEFSTEAF
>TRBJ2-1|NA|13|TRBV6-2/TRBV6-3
ASSPLNIGYNEQF
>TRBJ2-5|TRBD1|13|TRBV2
ASSSDRVLEETQY
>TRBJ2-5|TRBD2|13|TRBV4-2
ASSQEASGRETRY
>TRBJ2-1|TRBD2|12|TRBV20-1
SAIGTSGRGEQF
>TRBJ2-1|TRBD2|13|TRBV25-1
ASSEGLAGGSEQF
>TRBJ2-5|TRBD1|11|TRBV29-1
SVEEDRAKEQY
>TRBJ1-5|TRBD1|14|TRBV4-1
ASSLSGTGPNQPQH
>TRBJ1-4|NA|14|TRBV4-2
ASSHPTEATNEKLF
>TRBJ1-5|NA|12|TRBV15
ATSRGGLNQPQH
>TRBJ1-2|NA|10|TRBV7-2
ASSPNNYGYT
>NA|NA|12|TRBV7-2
ASSRRTAQETQY
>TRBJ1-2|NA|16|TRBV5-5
ASALTAGFKPKIYGYT
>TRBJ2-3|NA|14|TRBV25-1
ASSVPGPPSTDTQY
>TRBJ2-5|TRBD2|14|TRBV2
ASSEGTSGVGETQY
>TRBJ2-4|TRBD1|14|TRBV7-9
SSDLHSTGQGFIQY
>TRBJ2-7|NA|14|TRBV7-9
ASSFSGTVSSYEQY
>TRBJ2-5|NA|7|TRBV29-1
SVREAQY
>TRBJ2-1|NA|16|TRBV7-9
ASSVEGPGHGIDNEQF
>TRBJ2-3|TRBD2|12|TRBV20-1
STGGDYSTDTQY
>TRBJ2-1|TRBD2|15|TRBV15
ATSRDGSGTFYNEQF
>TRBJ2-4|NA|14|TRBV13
ASSILQGWAKNIQY
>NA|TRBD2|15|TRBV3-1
ASSQDLFLAGGETQY
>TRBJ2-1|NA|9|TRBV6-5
ASRQTNEQF
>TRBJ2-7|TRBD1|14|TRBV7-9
ASSTNRGQSSYEQY
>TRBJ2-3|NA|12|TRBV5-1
ASSLALSRDTQY
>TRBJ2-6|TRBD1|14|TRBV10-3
AIKGTGVTGANVLT
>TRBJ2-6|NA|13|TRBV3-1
ASSPWGAGANVLT
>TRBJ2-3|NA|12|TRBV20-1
SARVGGRTDTQY
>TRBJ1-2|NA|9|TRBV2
ASSEEVGYI
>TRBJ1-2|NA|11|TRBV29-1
SVDGVTNYGYT
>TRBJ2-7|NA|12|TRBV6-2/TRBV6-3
ASSIQDTSYEQY
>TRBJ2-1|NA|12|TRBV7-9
ASPRDKTYNEQF
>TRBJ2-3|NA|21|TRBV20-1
SARGSLESGQTFRQPPTDTQY
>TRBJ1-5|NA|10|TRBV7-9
ASSFSEQPQH
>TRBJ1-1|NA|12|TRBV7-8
ASRVGQMNTEAF
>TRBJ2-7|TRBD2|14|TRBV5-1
ASRGWTSGTSYEQY
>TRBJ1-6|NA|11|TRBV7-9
ASSTREGSPLH
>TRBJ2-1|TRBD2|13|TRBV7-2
ASRTNAGDDNEQF